These 23 T cell receptor beta chains were sequenced from one sample in a study of identical twins. TCRdb re-called the 5' RACE reads through MiXCR, storing one row per CDR3 protein. The repertoire includes 400,000 to 500,000 distinct CDR3 sequences, roughly an eighth of them detected once, and approximately 1% sits in the top ten. A further study also used this sample, focusing on yellow fever vaccine responses in identical twins.

Material for sequencing was CD4+ T cells sorted from blood. The source of these receptors is a woman aged 18-29 years in good health.

The gene calls are TRBV20-1 and TRBJ2-7; perhaps TRBD2 as D (5 bases). Germline CDR1 and CDR2: DFQATT and SNEGSKA (reference sequence). The CDR3 contains 14 residues. V was trimmed by 2 bases and J by 6 bases, leaving 17 bases between them. CDR3 protein: CSARLAGERSEQYF. Here the CDR3 DNA reads TGCAGTGCTAGATTGGCGGGTGAGCGGAGCGAGCAGTACTTC.

The CDR3 DNA is TGTGCCAGCCGTGGGAAAAACACTGAAGCTTTCTTT. It translates to CASRGKNTEAFF. The chain joins TRBV12-3 or TRBV12-4 to TRBJ1-1; D is unresolved. This CDR3 is 12 amino acids long. Deletions cut 8 bases from V and 2 bases from J, with 9 bases between.

This clonotype was seen ten or more times. This chain connects TRBV3-1 to TRBJ1-6; the D is unclear. Germline CDR1 is LGHDT and CDR2 is YNNKEL (reference sequence). The CDR3 covers 14 residues. Trimming cost V 1 base and J 10 bases, with 11 bases left between them. For the CDR3, the DNA is TGTGCCAGCAGCCAAGCTTCAGGTCTATCACCCCTCCACTTT. Translation gives CASSQASGLSPLHF.

The chain joins TRBV10-3 to TRBJ2-4, with D uncertain. The CDR3 runs to 14 residues. The V and J ends lost 5 bases and 5 bases respectively, with 13 bases between them. CDR1 is ENHRY and CDR2 is SYGVKD in the germline V gene. CDR3 protein: CAISTTGLQNIQYF. CDR3 in DNA: TGTGCCATCAGTACAACCGGGCTCCAAAACATTCAGTACTTC.

This sequence joins TRBV4-1 and TRBJ2-1; 14 nucleotides match TRBD2. CDR3 length: 20 residues. CDR1 MGHRA and CDR2 YSYEKL come from the germline V gene. J lost 5 bases, V lost 2 bases, and 14 bases had no gene match. For the CDR3, the DNA is TGCGCCAGCAGCCAAATATACGTTTGGGGGACTAGCGGGAGAAACAATGAGCAGTTCTTC. Protein sequence: CASSQIYVWGTSGRNNEQFF.

This chain connects TRBV23-1 to TRBJ1-1; no definite D call. TRBV23-1 is flagged as an ORF with uncertain function. Deletions cut 2 bases from V and 6 bases from J, with 19 bases between. The CDR3 length is 16 residues. The CDR3 DNA sequence: TGCGCCAGCAGTCAAACGCCACAGTGCGGTGTATCTGAAGCTTTCTTT. As protein: CASSQTPQCGVSEAFF.

The chain has TRBV3-1 and TRBJ2-7; D is perhaps TRBD1 (6 bases). Trimming took off 3 bases at V and 6 bases at J, with 18 bases between the two ends. This CDR3 has 15 residues. Germline CDR1 reads LGHDT; CDR2 reads YNNKEL (reference sequence). CDR3 protein: CASSHRTVSVGEQYF. The CDR3 DNA reads as TGTGCCAGCAGCCACCGGACAGTGTCGGTCGGCGAGCAGTACTTC.

This clonotype was found a few times. The rearrangement joins TRBV5-1 to TRBJ2-7; D is unclear. Germline CDR1 and CDR2: SGHRS and YFSETQ. With 1 base removed from V and 0 bases from J, the gap between germline ends came to 8 bases. This CDR3 comprises 14 residues. The CDR3 spells CASSLHLTSYEQYF. The DNA of the CDR3 is TGCGCCAGCAGCTTGCATCTGACCTCCTACGAGCAGTACTTC. Based on the CDR3 plus reference TRBV5-1 and TRBJ2-7, the full variable domain is KAGVTQTPRYLIKTRGQQVTLSCSPISGHRSVSWYQQTPGQGLQFLFEYFSETQRNKGNFPGRFSGRQFSNSRSEMNVSTLELGDSALYLCASSLHLTSYEQYFGPGTRLTVT.

This chain uses TRBV5-1 with TRBJ2-7; 12 nucleotides agree with TRBD1. Germline lookup yields CDR1 SGHRS and CDR2 YFSETQ. The CDR3 has 16 amino acids. J lost 4 bases, V lost 0 bases, and 5 bases had no gene match. This CDR3 reads CASSLVPGQGAYEQYF. In DNA, the CDR3 is TGCGCCAGCAGCTTGGTACCGGGACAGGGGGCGTACGAGCAGTACTTC.

The rearrangement links TRBV6-1 to TRBJ1-2; possible D gene TRBD1, 5 bases. Germline V gene data show CDR1 as MNHNS and CDR2 as SASEGT. There are 13 residues in the CDR3. V gave up 6 bases and J gave up 8 bases, with 16 bases separating them. The CDR3 nucleotides read TGTGCCAGCAGACAGGCAACGGGGGGAGGCTACACCTTC. Translated, it gives CASRQATGGGYTF.

The chain recombines TRBV6-1 with TRBJ1-5; D might be TRBD1 (5 bases). This CDR3 has 15 residues. Germline CDR1 MNHNS, CDR2 SASEGT. V gave up 5 bases and J gave up 7 bases, with 18 bases separating them. The DNA of the CDR3 is TGTGCCAGCAGTCCGCTGGTAGATGGGGACCAGCCCCAGCATTTT. Protein: CASSPLVDGDQPQHF.

This clonotype was observed at least ten times. The chain couples TRBV5-1 to TRBJ2-3; TRBD2 matches at 8 bases. Per the germline V gene, CDR1 is SGHRS and CDR2 is YFSETQ. The CDR3 has 17 residues. The V and J ends lost 1 base and 3 bases, in that order; junction bases with no gene match: 10. For the CDR3, the DNA is TGCGCCAGCAGCTTGTTATCGACGGGGGGGCCAACAGATACGCAGTATTTT. Its translation: CASSLLSTGGPTDTQYF.

This clonotype was counted between two and nine times. J is TRBJ2-7 and V is TRBV29-1, with 8 bases identical to TRBD2. This CDR3 comprises 15 residues. Trimming cost V 4 bases and J 7 bases; bases outside gene matches: 15. Germline CDR1 reads SQVTM; CDR2 reads ANQGSEA. The CDR3 reads CSVVPAGLGSREQYF. The CDR3 DNA sequence: TGCAGCGTTGTCCCAGCGGGACTAGGATCCAGGGAGCAGTACTTC.

The gene calls are TRBV5-1 and TRBJ2-7; a possible D gene is TRBD2 (5 bases). Between the trimmed V and J ends, which lost 4 bases and 3 bases, there was a span of 11 bases. The CDR3 consists of 13 residues. Germline loops: CDR1 SGHRS, CDR2 YFSETQ. The CDR3 nucleotides are TGCGCCAGCAGCATAAGCGGTGACTACGAGCAGTACTTC. Its translation is CASSISGDYEQYF.

This clonotype has a handful of counts. V usage is TRBV24-1 and J usage is TRBJ2-1; perhaps TRBD1 as D (6 bases). The CDR3 has 15 amino acids. Trimming pared 0 bases from V and 3 bases from J, leaving 8 bases between. CDR1 is KGHDR and CDR2 is SFDVKD in the germline V gene. The CDR3 is CATSDLRGSYNEQFF. The DNA for the CDR3 is TGTGCCACCAGTGATTTGAGGGGGAGCTACAATGAGCAGTTCTTC.

There are a few counts of this clonotype. CDR3 in DNA: TGTGCCAGCAGCCGGGGAGCGGGAGGTTTTTACGAGCAGTACTTC. This sequence encodes CASSRGAGGFYEQYF. V usage is TRBV7-2 and J usage is TRBJ2-7, with 9 bases matching TRBD2. V lost 5 bases, J lost 4 bases, and 9 bases stayed unmatched. There are 15 residues in the CDR3. Germline loops: CDR1 SGHTA, CDR2 FQGNSA.

The genes are TRBV3-1 and TRBJ2-7, with 7 nucleotides matching TRBD1. Per germline, CDR1 LGHDT and CDR2 YNNKEL (reference sequence). The CDR3 has 14 residues. The trim removed 5 bases at V and 2 bases at J, leaving 6 bases unmatched. The CDR3 here is CASSAQGDTYEQYF. CDR3 in DNA: TGTGCCAGCAGCGCCCAGGGGGACACCTACGAGCAGTACTTC.

The chain couples TRBV15 to TRBJ2-7; D is unresolved. Trimming shortened V by 1 base and J by 2 bases, and 6 bases separated the two germline ends. The CDR3 contains 13 residues. In germline, CDR1 is LNHNV, CDR2 YYDKDF (reference sequence). CDR3 region: CATSRGVTYEQYF. CDR3 DNA sequence: TGTGCCACCAGCAGAGGGGTCACCTACGAGCAGTACTTC.

V and J are TRBV28 and TRBJ2-7; D remains unclear. Trimming stripped 1 base from V and 0 bases from J, with 19 bases between. The germline gives CDR1 MDHEN, CDR2 SYDVKM. The CDR3 extends over 18 amino acids. DNA of the CDR3: TGTGCCAGCAGTTTATACAGTGGCCCCGTGGGTAGCTCCTACGAGCAGTACTTC. Its translation is CASSLYSGPVGSSYEQYF.

The gene calls are TRBV4-2 and TRBJ2-7; TRBD1 matches at 10 bases. CDR1 and CDR2 (germline): LGHNA, YNFKEQ. V lost 2 bases to trimming and J lost 4 bases; unmatched junction nucleotides: 5. This CDR3 is built from 15 residues. This CDR3 reads CASSQSGTGEYEQYF. In DNA form, the CDR3 reads TGTGCCAGCAGCCAATCCGGGACAGGGGAATACGAGCAGTACTTC.

This sequence joins TRBV14 and TRBJ2-5, with 7 bases fitting TRBD1. The V segment lost 1 base and the J segment 2 bases; nucleotides outside the gene matches: 4. The germline gives CDR1 SGHDN, CDR2 FVKESK. This CDR3 is 15 amino acids long. The CDR3 DNA reads TGTGCCAGCAGCCAAGGCGACAGGGTACAAGAGACCCAGTACTTC. It codes for CASSQGDRVQETQYF.

This clonotype was seen more than once but under ten times. The CDR3 bases are TGTGCCATCAGGGGACATCTGGGGGCCGGGGCCAACGTCCTGACTTTC. Protein sequence: CAIRGHLGAGANVLTF. The rearrangement joins TRBV10-3 to TRBJ2-6; D may be TRBD1 (6 bases). Deletions cut 6 bases from V and 4 bases from J, with 16 bases between. The germline gives CDR1 ENHRY, CDR2 SYGVKD. CDR3 size: 16 residues.

The CDR3 bases are TGTGCCAGCAGTGTTAATGGACAGGGTTCAGATACGCAGTATTTT. It is translated as CASSVNGQGSDTQYF. The chain couples TRBV2 to TRBJ2-3, with TRBD1 matching over 8 bases. The CDR3 runs 15 residues. The trim removed 4 bases at V and 4 bases at J, leaving 7 bases unmatched. Germline V lookup: CDR1 SNHLY, CDR2 FYNNEI.